Listed here is a single TCR beta chain. This sample was taken from a study of blood T cell repertoires in COVID-19. At the level of the study: Acute and convalescent COVID-19 samples came from the United States, Italy and Spain.

The V gene end was trimmed by 3 bases and the J gene end by 2 bases; junction bases not matched to a gene: 3. This CDR3 is built from 16 residues. Germline V gives CDR1 KGHSH, CDR2 LQKENI. As handled by the study authors: The authors estimated nucleated cell counts from reference gene primer amplification. The repertoire was sequenced with immunoSEQ multiplex PCR; TCRdb's copy has only in-frame clones and lacks some. The V and J calls and clone size were taken over from that table, and D and trimming were inferred from the DNA. The repertoire includes 97,000 or so clones, around nine tenths of them detected once, and less than 2% sits in the top ten.

This clonotype originated in a woman aged 45 to 65 with COVID-19, enrolled during active disease. The sequencing sample was made of peripheral blood. The V call is TRBV18, the J call TRBJ2-2; 10 nucleotides line up with TRBD1. CDR3 loop: CASSPGTGVNTGELFF. The CDR3 DNA is TGTGCCAGCTCACCCGGGACAGGGGTAAACACCGGGGAGCTGTTTTTT.